The next 5 T cell receptor beta chains were all read from a single sample in a study of blood T cell repertoires in COVID-19. Clones were sequenced by immunoSEQ multiplex PCR, and TCRdb holds only the in-frame ones, with some missing. The repertoire holds approximately 200,000 clones, approximately 88% seen once, with 4% in the top ten. Sequenced: peripheral blood. The receptors shown here come from a woman aged 30 to 39 with acute or convalescent COVID-19.

This chain connects TRBV11-2 to TRBJ1-1; 8 bases agree with TRBD1. This CDR3 comprises 13 residues. V gave up 2 bases and J gave up 11 bases; unmatched junction bases: 7. The germline V gene has CDR1 SGHAT and CDR2 FQNNGV. Written as DNA, the CDR3 is TGTGCCAGCAGCTTAAGTCCCGGGACAGGTGCTTTCTTT. It specifies CASSLSPGTGAFF.

Only one count was recorded for this clone. This rearrangement joins TRBV27 to TRBJ1-3, with a possible D match to TRBD1 (5 bases). The CDR3 runs 14 residues. The V and J ends lost 5 bases and 2 bases respectively, with 10 bases between them. Germline V lookup: CDR1 MNHEY, CDR2 SMNVEV (reference sequence). CDR3 loop: CASSLRGAGNTIYF. CDR3 in DNA: TGTGCCAGCAGTCTTCGGGGGGCTGGAAACACCATATATTTT.

The CDR3 spells CASTGLAPTGELFF. The CDR3 region has the DNA TGTGCCAGTACGGGACTAGCCCCCACCGGGGAGCTGTTTTTT. The chain recombines TRBV2 with TRBJ2-2, with 9 nucleotides matching TRBD2. J lost 4 bases, V lost 9 bases, and 6 bases had no gene match. The germline gives CDR1 SNHLY, CDR2 FYNNEI. CDR3 length: 14 residues.

The chain couples TRBV21-1 to TRBJ2-5; TRBD2 is the table's D call and was not checked against the DNA. TRBV21-1 is deemed a pseudogene. CDR3 length: 17 residues. CDR3 region: CASQTPRPAGGGETQYF. As DNA, the CDR3 is TGTGCCAGCCAAACTCCGCGGCCAGCGGGAGGGGGAGAGACCCAGTACTTC.

The rearrangement links TRBV30 to TRBJ1-1, with D perhaps TRBD1 (6 bases). V was cut by 4 bases and J by 10 bases, with 13 bases left in between. Germline V gene lookup returns CDR1 GTSNPN and CDR2 SVGIG (reference sequence). CDR3 length: 11 residues. Written as DNA, the CDR3 is TGTGCCTGGACCCACAGGGAGCTAGCTTTCTTT. It is translated as CAWTHRELAFF.